This T cell receptor beta chain comes out of a study of cytomegalovirus exposure and HLA in healthy donors. The PCR used 60 Vbeta and 13 Jbeta primers. The table came from immunoSEQ multiplex PCR; TCRdb's copy has only in-frame clones and leaves some out. The table records around 190,000 clones, around 83% of them present only once. Worth noting for this clone: Its cognate antigen is unknown.

Study observations and caveats: Certain sequence variants were highly shared and formed a cluster, and this cluster was likely a sequencing artifact. Published work reported that the classifier diagnosed cytomegalovirus status with high specificity and sensitivity. Later analysis reportedly placed an Asian-associated ancestry cluster below the roughly 690-donor mean in N-insertions.

Sample: PBMCs. The sequence was obtained from a man in his forties in good health and CMV-seropositive.

CDR3 DNA sequence: TGTGCCAGCAGACGGACTAGCGGGAGATTTCAGTACTTC. Amino acid sequence: CASRRTSGRFQYF. The chain joins TRBV7-2 to TRBJ2-4, with TRBD2 matching over 13 bases. CDR3 size: 13 residues. CDR1 and CDR2 (germline): SGHTA, FQGNSA. J was trimmed by 11 bases and V by 6 bases; bases with no gene match: 4.